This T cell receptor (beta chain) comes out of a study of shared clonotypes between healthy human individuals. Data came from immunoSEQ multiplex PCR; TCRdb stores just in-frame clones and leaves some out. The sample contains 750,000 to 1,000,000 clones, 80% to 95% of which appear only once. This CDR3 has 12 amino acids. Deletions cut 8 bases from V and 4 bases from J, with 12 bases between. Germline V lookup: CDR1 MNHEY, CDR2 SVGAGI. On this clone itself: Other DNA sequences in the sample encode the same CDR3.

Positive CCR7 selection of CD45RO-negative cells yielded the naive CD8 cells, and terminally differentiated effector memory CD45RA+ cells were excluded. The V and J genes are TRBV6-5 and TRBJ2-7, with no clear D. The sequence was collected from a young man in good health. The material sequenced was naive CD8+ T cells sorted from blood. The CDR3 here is CASRSLSYEQYF. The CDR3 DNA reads TGTGCCAGCCGCTCACTATCATACGAGCAGTACTTC.